The 23 T cell receptor beta chains below were found in one sample sequenced in a study of glioma-infiltrating T cells after dendritic cell vaccination. Sequencing was performed with immunoSEQ multiplex PCR; in TCRdb, only in-frame clones are kept and a portion is missing. Of under 100,000 clones listed, 70% to 90% are singletons. Source: blood, taken before dendritic cell vaccination. The origin of the receptors is a human donor with glioblastoma.

V gene TRBV5-1 combines with J gene TRBJ1-2; no clear D gene. V lost 6 bases and J 8 bases, leaving 26 bases between the germline ends. The CDR3 runs 16 residues. The germline CDR1 and CDR2 sequences are SGHRS and YFSETQ. Here the CDR3 reads CASNPGLAPGFGGYTF. CDR3 sequence (DNA): TGCGCCAGCAACCCCGGGCTAGCCCCGGGGTTTGGGGGCTACACCTTC. Variable domain in full (rest from reference TRBV5-1 and TRBJ1-2): KAGVTQTPRYLIKTRGQQVTLSCSPISGHRSVSWYQQTPGQGLQFLFEYFSETQRNKGNFPGRFSGRQFSNSRSEMNVSTLELGDSALYLCASNPGLAPGFGGYTFGSGTRLTVV.

The rearrangement uses TRBV19 and TRBJ2-1, with D perhaps matching TRBD2 (6 bases). V lost 11 bases to trimming and J lost 10 bases, with 18 bases between them. Germline lookup yields CDR1 LNHDA and CDR2 SQIVND (reference sequence). CDR3 length: 12 residues. Here the CDR3 reads CASRRGLLEQFF. The CDR3 DNA sequence: TGTGCCTCCCGAAGGGGACTTTTAGAGCAGTTCTTC.

For the CDR3, the DNA is TGTGCCAGCAGCTTGGGCAGGAACCCCAATCAGCCCCAGCATTTT. Translation gives CASSLGRNPNQPQHF. The chain has TRBV13 and TRBJ1-5, with D hard to call. The germline V gene encodes CDR1 PRHDT and CDR2 FYEKMQ (reference sequence). Trimming left V 3 bases short and J 3 bases short, with 12 bases between. The CDR3 is made up of 15 amino acids.

The chain carries TRBV5-6 and TRBJ2-1; D perhaps matches TRBD1 (6 bases). The CDR3 runs to 14 residues. V gave up 4 bases and J gave up 9 bases, with 17 bases separating them. Germline CDR1 reads SGHDT; CDR2 reads YYEEEE. The CDR3 region has the DNA TGTGCCAGCAGCCCTCAAACAGGGTCCGGTGAGCAGTTCTTC. Translated, it gives CASSPQTGSGEQFF.

This chain joins TRBV6-1 and TRBJ2-1, with 11 bases matching TRBD2. Germline CDR1 MNHNS, CDR2 SASEGT. This CDR3 has 15 amino acids. V dropped 4 bases and J dropped 7; count of bases not matched to a gene: 6. CDR3 bases: TGTGCCAGCAGTGGACTAGCGGGACCAACAAATGAGCAGTTCTTC. This codes for CASSGLAGPTNEQFF.

The V gene is TRBV5-1, the J gene TRBJ2-5, with 7 bases that match TRBD2. Germline trimming cut 4 bases from V and 5 bases from J; bases unmatched to any gene: 11. The CDR3 sequence is 15 residues long. Germline V CDR1 and CDR2: SGHRS, YFSETQ. CDR3 sequence (DNA): TGCGCCAGCAGCGGGGGGGGAGGGATTGAGGAGACCCAGTACTTC. Its protein is CASSGGGGIEETQYF.

The rearrangement joins TRBV6-1 to TRBJ2-5, with a tentative D call TRBD1 (6 bases). This CDR3 is built from 14 residues. Germline assignment: CDR1 MNHNS and CDR2 SASEGT. The germline V and J ends were trimmed by 5 bases and 2 bases, with 12 bases remaining between them. The CDR3 DNA reads TGTGCCAGCAGTCCAAACAGGGTTCAAGAGACCCAGTACTTC. Translated: CASSPNRVQETQYF.

V and J are TRBV7-2 and TRBJ2-7, with a possible D match to TRBD2 (6 bases). CDR1 and CDR2 (germline): SGHTA, FQGNSA. This CDR3 region has 14 residues. Trimming removed 5 bases at V and 7 bases at J, with 18 bases between. The CDR3 DNA sequence: TGTGCCAGCAGCCAAACTACTAGCCGCTGGGAGCAGTACTTC. Amino acid sequence: CASSQTTSRWEQYF.

The rearrangement links TRBV6-5 to TRBJ2-1; 7 bases are a match to TRBD1. CDR3 length: 14 residues. Trimming removed 6 bases from V and 2 bases from J; junction bases left unmatched: 4. The germline CDR1 and CDR2 sequences are MNHEY and SVGAGI. CDR3: CASSRDRTYNEQFF. CDR3 nucleotide sequence: TGTGCCAGCAGCAGGGACAGAACCTACAATGAGCAGTTCTTC.

This clone was recorded once. The chain employs TRBV2 and TRBJ2-7; 13 bases align to TRBD2. In germline, CDR1 is SNHLY, CDR2 FYNNEI. Trimming took 10 bases from V and 2 from J; bases not matched to a gene: 5. The CDR3 is 14 residues long. The CDR3 spells CANLGTSGAYEQYF. Here the CDR3 DNA reads TGTGCCAACCTGGGGACTAGCGGGGCCTACGAGCAGTACTTC.

J is TRBJ1-2 and V is TRBV6-1; D remains unclear. This CDR3 is built from 12 residues. The ends were cut back, 4 bases at V and 7 bases at J, with 10 bases in the middle. The germline V gene has CDR1 MNHNS and CDR2 SASEGT. CDR3 in amino acids: CASSGRVRGYTF. The CDR3 nucleotides read TGTGCCAGCAGTGGACGGGTTCGTGGCTACACCTTC.

J is TRBJ1-2 and V is TRBV10-3, with D perhaps TRBD1 (5 bases). Germline CDR1 reads ENHRY; CDR2 reads SYGVKD. Trimming cost V 9 bases and J 5 bases, with 13 bases left between them. The CDR3 spans 12 residues. CDR3 region: CAISTGVYGYTF. The CDR3 region has the DNA TGTGCCATAAGCACGGGGGTATATGGCTACACCTTC.

The chain combines TRBV5-6 with TRBJ1-2; 10 positions match TRBD1. This CDR3 is 15 amino acids long. Germline loops: CDR1 SGHDT, CDR2 YYEEEE. Germline trimming cut 0 bases from V and 8 bases from J; bases unmatched to any gene: 7. The CDR3 coding sequence is TGTGCCAGCAGCTTGGAATCCGGGACAGGGGTAGGCTACACCTTC. Protein product: CASSLESGTGVGYTF.

The chain uses TRBV7-9 and TRBJ1-4; possible D gene TRBD1, 6 bases. Trimming removed 2 bases at V and 10 bases at J, with 11 bases between. The CDR3 totals 13 residues. Germline-derived CDR1 and CDR2 are SEHNR and FQNEAQ (reference sequence). In nucleotides, the CDR3 is TGTGCCAGCAGCTTACAGGACAGTGTAAAACTGTTTTTT. It codes for CASSLQDSVKLFF.

The rearrangement links TRBV5-4 to TRBJ1-2; D not resolved. In germline, CDR1 is SGHNT, CDR2 YYREEE (reference sequence). V shed 0 bases and J shed 6 bases, with 18 bases lying between them. The CDR3 has 16 residues. The CDR3 loop is CASSLASSGRRDGYTF. In DNA form, the CDR3 reads TGTGCCAGCAGCTTGGCCTCCTCCGGTCGGAGGGATGGCTACACCTTC.

As regards this clone: Distinct nucleotide sequences in the sample also encode this CDR3. V gene TRBV6-5 combines with J gene TRBJ2-1; 8 bases match TRBD2. Per germline, CDR1 MNHEY and CDR2 SVGAGI. Germline trimming cut 3 bases from V and 3 bases from J; bases unmatched to any gene: 4. The CDR3 covers 15 residues. The CDR3 is CASSYGLAGYNEQFF. The CDR3, as DNA: TGTGCCAGCAGTTATGGACTAGCAGGCTACAATGAGCAGTTCTTC.

The J gene is TRBJ2-5, the V gene TRBV18; 7 nucleotides align to TRBD1. Germline trimming cut 2 bases from V and 4 bases from J; bases unmatched to any gene: 7. The CDR3 spans 15 residues. From germline, CDR1 is KGHSH and CDR2 LQKENI. This CDR3 is CASSPRQGRGETQYF. In nucleotides, the CDR3 is TGTGCCAGCTCACCAAGACAGGGTAGAGGAGAGACCCAGTACTTC.

The genes are TRBV6-5 and TRBJ2-5; 13 bases align to TRBD2. This CDR3 has 16 residues. Germline trimming cut 2 bases from V and 9 bases from J; bases unmatched to any gene: 9. Germline V gene lookup returns CDR1 MNHEY and CDR2 SVGAGI. The CDR3 region is CASSYRGTSGTGPQYF. The DNA for the CDR3 is TGTGCCAGCAGTTACCGAGGGACTAGCGGGACGGGCCCCCAGTACTTC.

The V call is TRBV19, the J call TRBJ1-5, with TRBD1 matching over 7 bases. The CDR3 consists of 16 residues. Looked up from germline, CDR1 is LNHDA and CDR2 is SQIVND (reference sequence). V was pared by 1 base and J by 1 base, with 4 bases of the junction left unmatched. CDR3 DNA sequence: TGTGCCAGTAGTATAGGGGCGACAGGGAGCAATCAGCCCCAGCATTTT. Translating it yields CASSIGATGSNQPQHF.

This chain uses TRBV2 with TRBJ1-6; D unresolved. V was pared by 4 bases and J by 0 bases, with 10 bases between. Germline CDR1 is SNHLY and CDR2 is FYNNEI. The CDR3 runs to 16 residues. CDR3 residues: CASSGVATSYNSPLHF. The CDR3 DNA follows: TGTGCCAGCAGTGGGGTAGCAACCTCCTATAATTCACCCCTCCACTTT.

This chain connects TRBV11-3 to TRBJ2-7; 7 bases fit TRBD2. The ends lost 8 bases at V and 0 bases at J; junction bases unmatched: 7. The CDR3 is made up of 14 amino acids. The germline CDR1 and CDR2 sequences are SGHNT and YENEEA. CDR3 loop: CASGRGGSSYEQYF. As DNA, the CDR3 is TGTGCCAGCGGACGGGGAGGGAGCTCCTACGAGCAGTACTTC.

V usage is TRBV6-5 and J usage is TRBJ2-7, with 8 bases lining up with TRBD2. The trim removed 6 bases at V and 2 bases at J, leaving 9 bases unmatched. Germline CDR1 is MNHEY and CDR2 is SVGAGI. This CDR3 has 15 residues. Here the CDR3 DNA reads TGTGCCAGCAGCTCGCTGCGGGAGGCTCCCTACGAGCAGTACTTC. Residues: CASSSLREAPYEQYF.

This rearrangement joins TRBV7-9 to TRBJ1-2; 7 nucleotides line up with TRBD1. Germline V CDR1 and CDR2: SEHNR, FQNEAQ (reference sequence). Losses at the gene ends were 1 base for V and 7 bases for J; bases not matched to a gene: 6. The CDR3 is made up of 14 amino acids. In nucleotides, the CDR3 is TGTGCCAGCAGCTTAGAACAGACAGGGAGTGGCTACACCTTC. Translated: CASSLEQTGSGYTF.